This T cell receptor (beta chain) is drawn from a study of T cell changes during pregnancy in multiple sclerosis. The length of the CDR3 is 14 residues. The V end was cut by 0 bases, the J end by 6 bases, with 11 bases between. Germline CDR1 and CDR2: LGHNA and YSLEER. This clone was seen a single time. Libraries were prepared by immunoSEQ multiplex PCR; TCRdb keeps only in-frame clonotypes and omits some of them. Of about 72,000 clones in the sample, 91% were seen once. The sequences come from peripheral blood, collected in the third trimester of pregnancy. The V gene is TRBV4-3, the J gene TRBJ1-1; possible D gene TRBD1, 6 bases. This sequence originates from a female donor in good health, enrolled as a control in a pregnancy study. The DNA of the CDR3 is TGCGCCAGCAGCCAAGACCCAGGGGAAGCTGAAGCTTTCTTT. This encodes CASSQDPGEAEAFF.